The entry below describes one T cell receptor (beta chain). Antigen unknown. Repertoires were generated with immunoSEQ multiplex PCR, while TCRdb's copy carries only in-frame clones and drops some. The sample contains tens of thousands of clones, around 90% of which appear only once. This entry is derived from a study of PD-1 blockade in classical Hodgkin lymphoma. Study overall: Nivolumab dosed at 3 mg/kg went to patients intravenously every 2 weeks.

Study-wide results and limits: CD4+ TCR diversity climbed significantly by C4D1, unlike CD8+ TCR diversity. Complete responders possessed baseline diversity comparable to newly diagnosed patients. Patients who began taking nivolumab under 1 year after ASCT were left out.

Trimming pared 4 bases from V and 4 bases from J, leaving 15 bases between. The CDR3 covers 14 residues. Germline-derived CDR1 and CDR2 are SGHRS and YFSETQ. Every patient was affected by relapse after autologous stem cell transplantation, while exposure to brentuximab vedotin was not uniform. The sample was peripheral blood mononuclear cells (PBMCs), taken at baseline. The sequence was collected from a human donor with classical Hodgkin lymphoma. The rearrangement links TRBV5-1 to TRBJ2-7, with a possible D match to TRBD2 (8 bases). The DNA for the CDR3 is TGCGCCAGCAGCCGGGAGGGACAGTCATACGAGCAGTACTTC. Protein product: CASSREGQSYEQYF.